The 27 T cell receptor beta chains in this list originate from one sample, sequenced in a study of blood T cell repertoires in COVID-19 (TCRdb year 2020). Library creation used the immunoSEQ multiplex PCR assay. The table was pulled from immuneACCESS by TCRdb, which kept in-frame rearrangements only. Such tables lose some clones; where checked, under half of the loss comes from unresolved V genes, and the rest has no known cause. In this sample the table shows approximately 250,000 clones, 85% to 95% of which occur a single time. About 3% of the sample belongs to the ten largest clones. The sample was PBMCs or T cells enriched from blood (not recorded which). The receptor source for this set is a man aged 35-49 years who had been exposed to COVID-19.

This clone is a singleton in its sample. This sequence joins TRBV12-5 and TRBJ2-2; possible D gene TRBD1, 6 bases. V gave up 6 bases and J gave up 6 bases, with 14 bases separating them. Germline values: CDR1 LGHNT, CDR2 FRNRAP. The CDR3 is 14 amino acids. Here the CDR3 reads CASGWGQVPGELFF. The CDR3 coding sequence is TGTGCTAGTGGCTGGGGACAAGTACCCGGGGAGCTGTTTTTT.

This chain joins TRBV11-2 and TRBJ1-6, with D possibly TRBD1 on 6 matching bases. Germline V gene data show CDR1 as SGHAT and CDR2 as FQNNGV. V was cut by 5 bases and J by 1 base, with 12 bases left in between. This CDR3 is 16 amino acids long. The CDR3 DNA sequence: TGTGCCAGCAGCCCTTGGGGGCTTTCCTATAATTCACCCCTCCACTTT. This gives the protein CASSPWGLSYNSPLHF.

This clone was counted a few times. The CDR3 DNA follows: TGTGCCAGCAGCTTGGCGGGCCTAGCGGGAACCGAGCAGTACTTC. Protein sequence: CASSLAGLAGTEQYF. The chain has TRBV5-4 and TRBJ2-7; TRBD2 matches 9 bases. V dropped 0 bases and J dropped 6; count of bases not matched to a gene: 7. Germline CDR1 and CDR2: SGHNT and YYREEE (reference sequence). This CDR3 comprises 15 residues.

The J gene is TRBJ2-2, the V gene TRBV5-4; TRBD1 might be the D (5 bases). CDR1 is SGHNT and CDR2 is YYREEE in the germline V gene (reference sequence). This CDR3 has 18 residues. The V gene lost 0 bases and the J gene lost 3 bases, with 18 bases spanning the gap. The CDR3 spells CASSLGSGKSLYTGELFF. DNA for the CDR3: TGTGCCAGCAGCTTGGGATCAGGGAAGAGTTTGTACACCGGGGAGCTGTTTTTT.

The rearrangement uses TRBV7-9 and TRBJ2-1, with D possibly TRBD1 on 6 matching bases. The germline V and J ends were trimmed by 1 base and 8 bases, with 18 bases remaining between them. CDR1 is SEHNR, CDR2 FQNEAQ, per germline (reference sequence). The CDR3 extends over 16 amino acids. DNA of the CDR3: TGTGCCAGCAGCTTAGTGTCTACAGGGATGATGGATGAGCAGTTCTTC. Protein sequence: CASSLVSTGMMDEQFF.

The chain carries TRBV9 and TRBJ2-1, with TRBD2 matching over 9 bases. Germline V gene sequence: CDR1 SGDLS, CDR2 YYNGEE. V was pared by 4 bases and J by 3 bases, with 8 bases of the junction left unmatched. This CDR3 has 16 residues. The CDR3 DNA follows: TGTGCCAGCAGCCCCTCCGGGACTAGCTACTACAATGAGCAGTTCTTC. Translated: CASSPSGTSYYNEQFF. The full variable domain, rest sourced from reference TRBV9 and TRBJ2-1, is DSGVTQTPKHLITATGQRVTLRCSPRSGDLSVYWYQQSLDQGLQFLIQYYNGEERAKGNILERFSAQQFPDLHSELNLSSLELGDSALYFCASSPSGTSYYNEQFFGPGTRLTVL.

V is TRBV5-1 and J is TRBJ2-7, with 9 bases fitting TRBD1. The J segment lost 2 bases and the V segment lost 4 bases, leaving 4 bases of the junction unmatched. The CDR3 extends over 14 amino acids. Germline V gene data show CDR1 as SGHRS and CDR2 as YFSETQ. The CDR3 here is CASSAGQGTYEQYF. CDR3 in DNA: TGCGCCAGCAGCGCCGGACAGGGGACCTACGAGCAGTACTTC.

The genes are TRBV6-4 and TRBJ1-1, with TRBD1 as a possible D gene (5 bases). This CDR3 contains 14 residues. V shed 7 bases and J shed 0 bases, with 12 bases lying between them. Per the germline V gene, CDR1 is MRHNA and CDR2 is SNTAGT. The CDR3, as DNA: TGTGCCAGCAAGGAAGGGGTCATGAACACTGAAGCTTTCTTT. Protein: CASKEGVMNTEAFF.

In its sample, this clone was seen once. A read error may produce the germline difference seen at one junction end. J is TRBJ1-4 and V is TRBV6-5; 10 nucleotides agree with TRBD1. The germline V gene encodes CDR1 MNHEY and CDR2 SVGAGI. There are 14 residues in the CDR3. The CDR3 reads CASTRQGANEKLFF. CDR3 DNA sequence: TGTGCCAGCACTAGACAGGGGGCTAACGAAAAACTGTTTTTT.

DNA for the CDR3: TGTGCCAGCAGCTCCCCCGGACAGGGGAACGAGCAGTACTTC. Translating gives CASSSPGQGNEQYF. The rearrangement joins TRBV5-4 to TRBJ2-7, with 9 bases that match TRBD1. Trimming at V came to 3 bases and at J to 5 bases, leaving 6 bases not matched to a gene. This CDR3 is built from 14 residues. Germline V gene sequence: CDR1 SGHNT, CDR2 YYREEE (reference sequence).

The chain's CDR3 is CASSVVGTGGFEQFF. The CDR3 nucleotides read TGTGCCAGCAGCGTAGTCGGGACAGGGGGTTTTGAGCAGTTCTTC. V and J are TRBV9 and TRBJ2-1, with 11 nucleotides matching TRBD1. V shed 0 bases and J 9 bases; nucleotides not matched to a gene: 5. CDR1 is SGDLS and CDR2 is YYNGEE in the germline V gene. The CDR3 consists of 15 residues.

This clone has only one observation. The chain has TRBV15 and TRBJ1-4, with 11 bases matching TRBD1. CDR1 and CDR2 from the germline V gene are LNHNV and YYDKDF (reference sequence). The CDR3 sequence is 20 residues long. V dropped 3 bases and J dropped 0; count of bases not matched to a gene: 12. Written as DNA, the CDR3 is TGTGCCACCAGCAGCCACGGACAGGGGGCCCTCACTACAACTAATGAAAAACTGTTTTTT. Translating gives CATSSHGQGALTTTNEKLFF.

J is TRBJ1-4 and V is TRBV9; no definite D call. The CDR3 totals 15 residues. Trimming left V 0 bases short and J 6 bases short, with 12 bases between. Germline CDR1 reads SGDLS; CDR2 reads YYNGEE. The CDR3 nucleotides are TGTGCCAGCAGCGTAGCGAGATCTCAGGATGAAAAACTGTTTTTT. Residues: CASSVARSQDEKLFF.

V gene TRBV9 combines with J gene TRBJ2-3; TRBD1 matches 7 bases. The germline V gene has CDR1 SGDLS and CDR2 YYNGEE. Trimming took 4 bases from V and 2 from J; bases not matched to a gene: 7. The CDR3 has 15 residues. CDR3 protein: CASSIRDRYTDTQYF. In nucleotides, the CDR3 is TGTGCCAGCAGCATCCGGGACAGATACACAGATACGCAGTATTTT.

This sequence joins TRBV3-1 (or the pseudogene TRBV3-2) and TRBJ1-2; possible D gene TRBD1, 6 bases. Deletions cut 0 bases from V and 11 bases from J, with 28 bases between. Germline CDR1 and CDR2: LGHDT and YNNKEL (reference sequence). The CDR3 has 18 residues. In nucleotides, the CDR3 is TGTGCCAGCAGCCAAGAGTCTGGGGCGGACAGTATGGCTACCCGGTACACCTTC. Translated: CASSQESGADSMATRYTF.

The chain employs TRBV27 and TRBJ2-5; 9 positions match TRBD2. Germline loops: CDR1 MNHEY, CDR2 SMNVEV (reference sequence). Trimming removed 6 bases from V and 4 bases from J; junction bases left unmatched: 9. There are 15 residues in the CDR3. As DNA, the CDR3 is TGTGCCAGCAGCCGTAGCGGGAGCGGTCCAGAGACCCAGTACTTC. Protein: CASSRSGSGPETQYF.

The chain is built from TRBV2 and TRBJ1-5; D remains unclear. The CDR3 extends over 13 amino acids. CDR1 and CDR2 from the germline V gene are SNHLY and FYNNEI. V lost 3 bases to trimming and J lost 4 bases, with 7 bases between them. The CDR3, as DNA: TGTGCCAGCAGTGAGGCAGGTAATCAGCCCCAGCATTTT. It codes for CASSEAGNQPQHF.

This chain uses TRBV28 with TRBJ2-3, with D perhaps TRBD2 (5 bases). Trimming removed 6 bases at V and 0 bases at J, with 13 bases between. The CDR3 sequence is 15 residues long. The germline V gene encodes CDR1 MDHEN and CDR2 SYDVKM. The CDR3 is CASRGSGMSTDTQYF. In DNA, the CDR3 is TGTGCCAGCAGGGGAAGCGGTATGAGCACAGATACGCAGTATTTT.

CDR3: CASGPDGDRGFYEQYF. The CDR3, as DNA: TGTGCTAGTGGTCCCGACGGGGACAGGGGGTTCTACGAGCAGTACTTC. This chain uses TRBV12-5 with TRBJ2-7; 11 bases match TRBD1. This CDR3 region has 16 residues. The J segment lost 3 bases and the V segment lost 5 bases, leaving 9 bases of the junction unmatched. Germline CDR1 reads LGHNT; CDR2 reads FRNRAP. The full variable domain, rest sourced from reference TRBV12-5 and TRBJ2-7, is DARVTQTPRHKVTEMGQEVTMRCQPILGHNTVFWYRQTMMQGLELLAYFRNRAPLDDSGMPKDRFSAEMPDATLATLKIQPSEPRDSAVYFCASGPDGDRGFYEQYFGPGTRLTVT.

Written as DNA, the CDR3 is TGTGCCAGCAGCCCAAGACTAGGAATAAAAGCCTACGAGCAGTACTTC. Protein sequence: CASSPRLGIKAYEQYF. The V and J genes are TRBV7-9 and TRBJ2-7, with a tentative D call TRBD2 (6 bases). V was pared by 5 bases and J by 2 bases, with 19 bases between. There are 16 residues in the CDR3. In germline, CDR1 is SEHNR, CDR2 FQNEAQ (reference sequence). Full variable domain (missing parts from reference TRBV7-9 and TRBJ2-7): DTGVSQNPRHKITKRGQNVTFRCDPISEHNRLYWYRQTLGQGPEFLTYFQNEAQLEKSRLLSDRFSAERPKGSFSTLEIQRTEQGDSAMYLCASSPRLGIKAYEQYFGPGTRLTVT.

The rearrangement joins TRBV7-9 to TRBJ1-3; D unclear. Trimming took 7 bases from V and 4 from J, leaving 11 bases between them. CDR3 length equals 13 residues. Germline V gene data show CDR1 as SEHNR and CDR2 as FQNEAQ (reference sequence). The CDR3 is CASTRSSGNTIYF. CDR3 nucleotides: TGTGCCAGCACTCGTAGTTCGGGAAACACCATATATTTT.

This chain's CDR3 is CASSLDRGNSNIAFF. The DNA of the CDR3 is TGTGCCAGCAGCTTGGACAGGGGGAATAGTAATATAGCTTTCTTT. The chain employs TRBV7-2 and TRBJ1-1; 10 bases align to TRBD1. CDR1 SGHTA and CDR2 FQGNSA come from the germline V gene. V lost 3 bases to trimming and J lost 10 bases; unmatched junction nucleotides: 11. The CDR3 loop spans 15 amino acids.

This chain links TRBV5-5 with TRBJ2-5, with a possible D match to TRBD2 (5 bases). The germline CDR1 and CDR2 sequences are SGHKS and YYEKEE (reference sequence). The ends were cut back, 0 bases at V and 3 bases at J, with 12 bases in the middle. This CDR3 comprises 15 residues. CDR3 nucleotide sequence: TGTGCCAGCAGCTTGGCCCCTACTAGTAAAGAGACCCAGTACTTC. Its translation: CASSLAPTSKETQYF.

The V gene is TRBV2, the J gene TRBJ2-5; 7 bases are shared with TRBD1. The length of the CDR3 is 15 residues. CDR1 and CDR2 from the germline V gene are SNHLY and FYNNEI. V gave up 6 bases and J gave up 2 bases; unmatched junction bases: 9. CDR3 bases: TGTGCCAGCAGGGTACAGGGGTTGAGGCAAGAGACCCAGTACTTC. Its translation: CASRVQGLRQETQYF.

This chain connects TRBV27 to TRBJ2-1; 12 bases align to TRBD2. This CDR3 has 14 amino acids. The germline gives CDR1 MNHEY, CDR2 SMNVEV (reference sequence). V dropped 5 bases and J dropped 7; count of bases not matched to a gene: 3. In nucleotides, the CDR3 is TGTGCCAGCAGTCGGACTAGCGGGATAAATGAGCAGTTCTTC. Its translation is CASSRTSGINEQFF.

This chain's CDR3 is CATNRQGYQPQHF. CDR3 bases: TGTGCCACCAACCGGCAGGGTTATCAGCCCCAGCATTTT. V usage is TRBV28 and J usage is TRBJ1-5; D is perhaps TRBD1 (5 bases). CDR3 size: 13 residues. V lost 10 bases, J lost 5 bases, and 15 bases lay in between. Germline CDR1 is MDHEN and CDR2 is SYDVKM. The variable domain in full, with the rest retrieved from reference TRBV28 and TRBJ1-5, is DVKVTQSSRYLVKRTGEKVFLECVQDMDHENMFWYRQDPGLGLRLIYFSYDVKMKEKGDIPEGYSVSREKKERFSLILESASTNQTSMYLCATNRQGYQPQHFGDGTRLSIL.

This chain links TRBV28 with TRBJ2-6, with D hard to call. V gave up 4 bases and J gave up 2 bases, with 9 bases separating them. CDR1 is MDHEN, CDR2 SYDVKM, per germline. The CDR3 contains 15 residues. The chain's CDR3 is CASSSPSAGANVLTF. The CDR3 nucleotides are TGTGCCAGCAGTTCCCCATCAGCTGGGGCCAACGTCCTGACTTTC.